These T cell receptor beta chains were read from a single sample in a study of blood T cell repertoires in COVID-19. The repertoire was sequenced with immunoSEQ multiplex PCR; TCRdb's copy has only in-frame clones and lacks some. The sample yields about 190,000 clones, 70% to 85% seen once. Source material: PBMCs or T cells enriched from blood (not recorded which). The receptors stem from a woman between 25 and 40 years old who had recovered from COVID-19. Both conserved end residues are part of each CDR3. D genes are given only for firm matches. Size tells how often a clone was seen (once, few, many) or the class of an expanded clone, and some rows leave it out.

TRBJ2-5,-,TRBV5-1,TRBD2,TGCGCCAGCAGCTTCAGACTAGCGGGGGAGACCCAGTACTTC,CASSFRLAGETQYF
TRBJ1-1,once,TRBV10-3,-,TGTGCCATCAGTGAGTCACAGGGTATGGCTGAAGCTTTCTTT,CAISESQGMAEAFF
TRBJ1-1,-,TRBV7-9,TRBD1,TGTGCCAGCAGCCGACAGGGCGGGTGGACTGAAGCTTTCTTT,CASSRQGGWTEAFF
TRBJ2-1,once,TRBV5-1,TRBD2,TGCGCCAGCAGCCGAGAAGGACTAGCGGCTAATGAGCAGTTCTTC,CASSREGLAANEQFF
TRBJ1-2,once,TRBV28,TRBD1,TGTGCCAGCAGTTCCCTGCGACAGGGGCGATACTATGGCTACACCTTC,CASSSLRQGRYYGYTF
TRBJ1-2,-,TRBV24-1,-,TGTGCCACCAGTGACATGGACAGAACCTATGGCTACACCTTC,CATSDMDRTYGYTF
TRBJ2-5,once,TRBV2,TRBD1,TGTGCCAGCAGAGGACAGGGAGAGACCCAGTACTTC,CASRGQGETQYF
TRBJ2-5,-,TRBV2,-,TGTGCCAGCAGAAGGACGGACCTAGGGGGCCAAGAGACCCAGTACTTC,CASRRTDLGGQETQYF
TRBJ1-2,-,TRBV7-9,TRBD1,TGTGCCAGCAGCTTAACAGGGGGCAAGGCCTATGGCTACACCTTC,CASSLTGGKAYGYTF
TRBJ2-2,-,TRBV18,-,TGTGCCAGCTCACCATATGGGGGGTTAAGTGGGAACACCGGGGAGCTGTTTTTT,CASSPYGGLSGNTGELFF
TRBJ1-2,-,TRBV18,-,TGTGCCAGCTCACCGGACAGCAACTATGGCTACACCTTC,CASSPDSNYGYTF
TRBJ2-2,-,TRBV3-1/TRBV3-2,TRBD2,TGTGCCAGCAGCCTATGGACTAGCGGGGGAATCCCTACTTCGAACACCGGGGAGCTGTTTTTT,CASSLWTSGGIPTSNTGELFF
TRBJ1-3,-,TRBV19,-,TGTGCCAGTAGTACAGGGAACTCTGGAAACACCATATATTTT,CASSTGNSGNTIYF
TRBJ2-5,-,TRBV7-2,TRBD2,TGTGCCAGCAGCTCCGCTAGCGGGAGGACTGAGACCCAGTACTTC,CASSSASGRTETQYF
TRBJ2-2,-,TRBV27,-,TGTGCCAGCAGTGAAGGGGGCGGGGAGCTGTTTTTT,CASSEGGGELFF
TRBJ1-2,-,TRBV19,TRBD1,TGTGCCGGACAGGGGGCTCGGGGGAGTGGCTACACCTTC,CAGQGARGSGYTF
TRBJ2-5,few,TRBV7-2,-,TGTGCCAGCAGCTTCAAAGAGACCCAGTACTTC,CASSFKETQYF
TRBJ1-2,-,TRBV12-3/TRBV12-4,-,TGTGCCAGCAGCCCCGTTTATGGCTACACCTTC,CASSPVYGYTF
TRBJ2-3,-,TRBV3-1/TRBV3-2,TRBD1,TGTGCCAGCAGCCAAGTGGCAGGGGGATCAGATACGCAGTATTTT,CASSQVAGGSDTQYF
TRBJ2-3,once,TRBV19,TRBD1,TGTGCCAGTAGTATAGATGGGACAGGGGTAGGCACAGATACGCAGTATTTT,CASSIDGTGVGTDTQYF
TRBJ1-1,-,TRBV7-9,-,TGTGCCAGCAGCTTAGTAGGGGCGAACACTGAAGCTTTCTTT,CASSLVGANTEAFF
TRBJ1-1,once,TRBV30,-,TGTGCCTGGGTCCAAGGGGGTGGGACTGAAGCTTTCTTT,CAWVQGGGTEAFF
TRBJ2-2,-,TRBV5-4,-,TGTGCCAGCAGCTTGGCCGACACCGGGGAGCTGTTTTTT,CASSLADTGELFF
TRBJ2-2,-,TRBV29-1,TRBD1,TGCAGCGTTGGGGGGACAGGTTGGAACACCGGGGAGCTGTTTTTT,CSVGGTGWNTGELFF
TRBJ1-2,-,TRBV2,-,TGTGCCAGCAGTCTCACCGGGAAGCCTTATGGCTACACCTTC,CASSLTGKPYGYTF
TRBJ1-3,-,TRBV18,-,TGTGCCAGCTCACAGATATCAGGGTCTGGAAACACCATATATTTT,CASSQISGSGNTIYF
TRBJ1-2,many,TRBV12-3/TRBV12-4,-,TGTGCCAGCACCTACAGGGCGTATGGCTACACCTTC,CASTYRAYGYTF
TRBJ2-7,-,TRBV7-9,TRBD2,TGTGCCAGCAGCTTAGACCTAGCGGGAGGTGGGAGGAACGAGCAGTACTTC,CASSLDLAGGGRNEQYF
TRBJ1-5,-,TRBV11-2,-,TGTGCCAGCAGCTCCGCAGGGCCCCGGGGGGCCCAGCATTTT,CASSSAGPRGAQHF
TRBJ1-6,-,TRBV3-1/TRBV3-2,TRBD1,TGTGCCAGCAGCCGAGAGACAGGGAAAGGCTTTTGGTATATCGATAATTCACCCCTCCACTTT,CASSRETGKGFWYIDNSPLHF
TRBJ1-1,-,TRBV12-3/TRBV12-4,-,TGTGCCAGCAGCCCTTTAAACGGTGAAGCTTTCTTT,CASSPLNGEAFF
TRBJ2-1,-,TRBV19,-,TGTGCCAGTAGTATGGGTAGCGAAAGGCCCAATGAGCAGTTCTTC,CASSMGSERPNEQFF
TRBJ1-2,-,TRBV28,-,TGTGCCAGCAGTCAATCCCCGAGTGTTTCCTATGGCTACACCTTC,CASSQSPSVSYGYTF
TRBJ1-1,-,TRBV6-5,TRBD1,TGTGCCAGCAGTTCCATCGGACAGGGGCGGGCTTTCTTT,CASSSIGQGRAFF
TRBJ2-7,-,TRBV20-1,-,TGCAGTGCCGGAGCGGACTACGAGCAGTACTTC,CSAGADYEQYF
TRBJ1-1,-,TRBV2,-,TGTGCCAGCAGTGATATTTTGAACAGGGTGGTTCGCGGCACTGAAGCTTTCTTT,CASSDILNRVVRGTEAFF
TRBJ1-2,once,TRBV7-9,TRBD1,TGTGCCAGCAGCCGGGGACAGGGGGCGCTTGGCTACACCTTC,CASSRGQGALGYTF
TRBJ2-1,once,TRBV18,TRBD1,TGTGCCAGCTCAAGCGGGACAGGGTACGAGCAGTTCTTC,CASSSGTGYEQFF
TRBJ2-3,-,TRBV7-2,TRBD1,TGTGCCAGCAGTCGGGACAGGGGAAAGGGGGATACGCAGTATTTT,CASSRDRGKGDTQYF
TRBJ2-1,once,TRBV5-4,TRBD1,TGTGCCAGCAGCTTGGCCGGGGGACAGGGAGGAATGAATGAGCAGTTCTTC,CASSLAGGQGGMNEQFF
TRBJ1-4,-,TRBV5-1,TRBD1,TGCGCCAGCAGCTTGGCCATGCTTTCCGGGACAGGACCTGAAAAACTGTTTTTT,CASSLAMLSGTGPEKLFF
TRBJ2-1,-,TRBV18,TRBD1,TGTGCCAGCTCACCGGGACAGGGTAATGGTGAGCAGTTCTTC,CASSPGQGNGEQFF
TRBJ2-5,-,TRBV3-1/TRBV3-2,-,TGTGCCAGCAGCCAACATCGGGAGCTCCAAGAGACCCAGTACTTC,CASSQHRELQETQYF
TRBJ2-1,-,TRBV25-1,TRBD2,TGTGCCAGCAGTGATGGGTCTAGCGGGAGGAGGGCTGAGCAGTTCTTC,CASSDGSSGRRAEQFF
TRBJ1-5,-,TRBV10-3,-,TGTGCCATCAGTCCTAGCCCGACAGGTAGCAATCAGCCCCAGCATTTT,CAISPSPTGSNQPQHF
TRBJ2-1,-,TRBV11-3,-,TGTGCCAGCAGCTTCAACGGCGGGCCCTACAATGAGCAGTTCTTC,CASSFNGGPYNEQFF
TRBJ1-1,-,TRBV19,TRBD1,TGTGCCAGTAGTACCCGACAGGGGATTTGGACTGAAGCTTTCTTT,CASSTRQGIWTEAFF
TRBJ1-2,once,TRBV18,TRBD1,TGTGCCAGCTCACCACGGACAGGGGGAGACTATGGCTACACCTTC,CASSPRTGGDYGYTF
TRBJ2-3,once,TRBV7-2,TRBD1,TGTGCCAGCAGCCACGACAGGGGATATAGCACAGATACGCAGTATTTT,CASSHDRGYSTDTQYF
TRBJ2-7,-,TRBV5-1,TRBD2,TGCGCCAGCTCCGTCAGCGGGGCCACTTACGAGCAGTACTTC,CASSVSGATYEQYF
TRBJ2-2,-,TRBV9,-,TGTGCCAGCAGCGTAGTAGGGGCTGGGACCGGGGAGCTGTTTTTT,CASSVVGAGTGELFF
TRBJ1-5,-,TRBV28,-,TGTGCCAGCAGGCCTACAGGGAGGGGCGGCAATCAGCCCCAGCATTTT,CASRPTGRGGNQPQHF
TRBJ1-2,-,TRBV28,TRBD1,TGTGCCAGCAGCGGAGCCGGACAGGGGGTCTATGGCTACACCTTC,CASSGAGQGVYGYTF
TRBJ2-6,-,TRBV7-3,-,TGTGCCAGCAGCTCCAGCTCTGGGGCCAACGTCCTGACTTTC,CASSSSSGANVLTF
TRBJ2-5,-,TRBV20-1,TRBD1,TGCAGTGCTAGTGCCGCCGGGACAGGGGTGGAGACCCAGTACTTC,CSASAAGTGVETQYF
TRBJ1-2,-,TRBV7-9,-,TGTGCCAGCAGCTTATCAGACTATGGCTACACCTTC,CASSLSDYGYTF
TRBJ2-3,-,TRBV9,-,TGTGCCAGCAGCGCTCCCAGGGGTACAGATACGCAGTATTTT,CASSAPRGTDTQYF